The rows below give T cell receptor beta chains drawn from one sample of a study of blood T cell repertoires in COVID-19. The table came from immunoSEQ multiplex PCR; TCRdb's copy has only in-frame clones and leaves some out. The data show 150,000 to 200,000 clones, more than 75% seen once. The sample taken for sequencing was peripheral blood. These receptors were taken from a man younger than 30 with active or convalescent COVID-19. Both conserved end residues are part of each CDR3. A D gene is named only where the DNA matches it firmly. Clone size is given for some rows only: seen once, a few or many times, or a class if the clone is expanded.

d_call j_call v_call clone_size cdr3_nt cdr3_aa
- TRBJ2-2 TRBV27 once TGTGCCAGCTTAGACAGGTTACCCACCGGGGAGCTGTTTTTT CASLDRLPTGELFF
- TRBJ2-5 TRBV7-9 once TGTGCCAGCAGGGGCGGGATCGGACGAAGACAAGAGACCCAGTACTTC CASRGGIGRRQETQYF
- TRBJ2-5 TRBV6-6 - TGTGCCAGCAGTTACCTGCAGGGCCCAGAGACCCAGTACTTC CASSYLQGPETQYF
- TRBJ1-4 TRBV5-5 - TGTGCCAGCAGCTTGTGGGACTCGAAGGAAAAACTGTTTTTT CASSLWDSKEKLFF
TRBD2 TRBJ2-1 TRBV6-1 many TGTGCCAGCAGTGATCCCAGCGGGGGGGGGACCTACAATGAGCAGTTCTTC CASSDPSGGGTYNEQFF
TRBD1 TRBJ1-5 TRBV6-1 - TGTGCCAGCAGTGAAAATCGGGGACAGGGAGGTCAGCCCCAGCATTTT CASSENRGQGGQPQHF
- TRBJ2-1 TRBV19 - TGTGCCAGTAGTATTACAGGGTTAACCTACAATGAGCAGTTCTTC CASSITGLTYNEQFF
- TRBJ1-3 TRBV10-3 - TGTGCCATCAGCCTTAGGCCCCCAGGGTCCGAGGCTGGAAACACCATATATTTT CAISLRPPGSEAGNTIYF
TRBD1 TRBJ1-1 TRBV7-2 - TGTGCCAGCAGCCCGGGACAGGTCCGTGAAGCTTTCTTT CASSPGQVREAFF
- TRBJ2-2 TRBV7-9 few TGTGCCAGCAGCCCTTTCGGACAGCGGAACGGGGAGCTGTTTTTT CASSPFGQRNGELFF
- TRBJ1-2 TRBV12-3/TRBV12-4 - TGTGCCAGCAGTCCGGGGAGCGGAGGCTACACCTTC CASSPGSGGYTF
TRBD1 TRBJ2-7 TRBV28 - TGTGCCAGCAGGGGACAGGGGTTGGCCTACGAGCAGTACTTC CASRGQGLAYEQYF
- TRBJ1-2 TRBV3-1/TRBV3-2 - TGTGCCAGCAGCCAAGCAGGGCAGGGTATAATCTATGGCTACACCTTC CASSQAGQGIIYGYTF
- TRBJ1-2 TRBV7-9 medium-sized TGTGCCAGCAGCTTAGTCAGGGGATGGGGCTACACCTTC CASSLVRGWGYTF
- TRBJ2-2 TRBV3-1/TRBV3-2 - TGTGCCAGCAGCCAAGCAACCGGGGAGCTGTTTTTT CASSQATGELFF
TRBD1 TRBJ2-1 TRBV13 once TGTGCCAGCAGCTATCGGGACAGGGATGCTTACAATGAGCAGTTCTTC CASSYRDRDAYNEQFF
TRBD1 TRBJ2-1 TRBV6-6 few TGTGCCAGCAGTTTCTCCGGGACAGACTACAATGAGCAGTTCTTC CASSFSGTDYNEQFF
TRBD1 TRBJ1-2 TRBV29-1 once TGCAGCTCCCGGGACAGCCCTAACTATGGCTACACCTTC CSSRDSPNYGYTF
TRBD2 TRBJ2-1 TRBV3-1/TRBV3-2 few TGTGCCAGCAGCCCCTACCGACTAGCGGGAGTGAGGAATGAGCAGTTCTTC CASSPYRLAGVRNEQFF
- TRBJ1-2 TRBV27 - TGTGCCAGCAGTTTATCTGGCAGGGCTGGCTACACCTTC CASSLSGRAGYTF
- TRBJ1-5 TRBV6-2/TRBV6-3 - TGTGCCAGCAGTTACTCGAGGGCCAGGACGAACAATCAGCCCCAGCATTTT CASSYSRARTNNQPQHF
TRBD1 TRBJ1-5 TRBV11-2 few TGTGCCAGCAGCCCGGGACAGCCTAATCAGCCCCAGCATTTT CASSPGQPNQPQHF
- TRBJ1-1 TRBV5-8 - TGTGCCAGCAGCTTGAGAGGAGTCGGCGCTGAAGCTTTCTTT CASSLRGVGAEAFF
TRBD2 TRBJ2-4 TRBV20-1 - TGCAGTGCTAGTAGTCTAGCGGGGGATAAAAACATTCAGTACTTC CSASSLAGDKNIQYF
- TRBJ1-2 TRBV7-2 once TGTGCCAGCAGCTCTGGACATAACTATGGCTACACCTTC CASSSGHNYGYTF
- TRBJ1-1 TRBV6-5 - TGTGCCATCAGACGTAAAGCGAACACTGAAGCTTTCTTT CAIRRKANTEAFF
TRBD1 TRBJ2-1 TRBV5-1 - TGCGCCAGCAGCTTGGTCGGGGACAGCTCCTACAATGAGCAGTTCTTC CASSLVGDSSYNEQFF
TRBD1 TRBJ1-2 TRBV19 - TGTGCCAGTAGTCAACAACCCACCGGGACAGGGGACTATGGCTACACCTTC CASSQQPTGTGDYGYTF
- TRBJ2-5 TRBV20-1 - TGCAGCGCCGGTTCGGAGACCCAGTACTTC CSAGSETQYF
- TRBJ2-7 TRBV5-4 - TGTGCCAGCAGCTTGGTAGGGGCCAACTACGAGCAGTACTTC CASSLVGANYEQYF
TRBD1 TRBJ2-7 TRBV4-1 - TGCGCCAGCAGCCAACTTTGGACAGGGAATGCCTACGAGCAGTACTTC CASSQLWTGNAYEQYF
- TRBJ1-2 TRBV10-3 once TGTGCCATCAGTCCACAGTCCTACTATGGCTACACCTTC CAISPQSYYGYTF
- TRBJ2-1 TRBV2 once TGTGCCAGCAGTGAATTGAAGGGGGACAATGAGCAGTTCTTC CASSELKGDNEQFF
TRBD2 TRBJ2-1 TRBV5-1 - TGCGCCAGCAGCTCCCGACTAGCGTATAGTGATGAGCAGTTCTTC CASSSRLAYSDEQFF
TRBD2 TRBJ2-7 TRBV4-1 - TGCGCCAGCAGCCCTTTTAGCGGGAGCGCCTACGAGCAGTACTTC CASSPFSGSAYEQYF
- TRBJ1-4 TRBV5-4 - TGTGCCAGCAGCCCGTCCTTAGGCAGGGGTGAAAAACTGTTTTTT CASSPSLGRGEKLFF
TRBD2 TRBJ2-1 TRBV27 - TGTGCCAGCAGTTCGACTAGCGGGGGGGGCTCCGGGCAGTTCTTC CASSSTSGGGSGQFF
- TRBJ1-3 TRBV4-3 - TGCGCCAGCAGCCAAGCCCACAGCTCTGGAAACACCATATATTTT CASSQAHSSGNTIYF
TRBD1 TRBJ2-2 TRBV2 few TGTGCCAGCAGCGGGACAGGCGATAACACCGGGGAGCTGTTTTTT CASSGTGDNTGELFF
- TRBJ2-4 TRBV24-1 - TGTGCCACCAGTGGATCCGAAAGGGGGAAAAACATTCAGTACTTC CATSGSERGKNIQYF
- TRBJ1-1 TRBV6-6 - TGTGCCAGCAGTTACGCAGGGGCAGGAACTGAAGCTTTCTTT CASSYAGAGTEAFF
TRBD1 TRBJ2-7 TRBV30 once TGTGCCTGGGGAGGACAGGGTGGGGTCTTC CAWGGQGGVF
- TRBJ1-2 TRBV12-5 few TGTGCTAGTGGTTTGGTAGTTAAGGAGGGGCAAGAGTATGGCTACACCTTC CASGLVVKEGQEYGYTF
- TRBJ2-2 TRBV19 - TGTGCCAGTAGTATTAACGGGGGGCGCGGGAGCACCGGGGAGCTGTTTTTT CASSINGGRGSTGELFF
TRBD1 TRBJ2-6 TRBV28 - TGTGCCAGCAGTTTAAAGGGGACAGTAGTTACTGGGGCCAACGTCCTGACTTTC CASSLKGTVVTGANVLTF
- TRBJ2-5 TRBV5-1 - TGCGCCAGCAGCTCACAGATCCAAGAGACCCAGTACTTC CASSSQIQETQYF
- TRBJ2-3 TRBV2 - TGTGCCAGGACAGGTAACAATCCCACAGATACGCAGTATTTT CARTGNNPTDTQYF
TRBD1 TRBJ1-2 TRBV9 - TGTGCCAGCAGCGTAGTGTCAGGGGGCGCGGGCGGCTACACCTTC CASSVVSGGAGGYTF
TRBD2 TRBJ2-7 TRBV29-1 - TGCAGCACGGGACTAGCGGGAGGGAGCTACGAGCAGTACTTC CSTGLAGGSYEQYF
TRBD2 TRBJ2-2 TRBV10-3 once TGTGCCATCAGTGGGGGCCTCGGGACTAGCGGGGTTATGGAGCTGTTTTTT CAISGGLGTSGVMELFF
TRBD1 TRBJ2-5 TRBV28 - TGTGCCAGCAGTCTCTACAAGGGGGCGTTCATCCAGACCCAGTACTTC CASSLYKGAFIQTQYF
- TRBJ1-1 TRBV11-3 - TGTGCCAGCAGCCCCCGGGAGACCGGGGACACTGAAGCTTTCTTT CASSPRETGDTEAFF
- TRBJ2-7 TRBV11-3 - TGTGCCAGCAGCTTAAGCGTTTACGAGCAGTACTTC CASSLSVYEQYF
TRBD1 TRBJ2-1 TRBV6-6 - TGTGCCAGCAGTTCCTCCCTGACAGGGCACAATGAGCAGTTCTTC CASSSSLTGHNEQFF
- TRBJ2-2 TRBV19 - TGTGCCAGTAGTATAGGGCTGTCTAGTTCCACCGGGGAGCTGTTTTTT CASSIGLSSSTGELFF
TRBD1 TRBJ2-2 TRBV27 - TGTGCCAGCTGTACAGGGGTTGGGACCGGGGAGCTGTTTTTT CASCTGVGTGELFF
TRBD2 TRBJ2-7 TRBV5-1 - TGCGCCAGCAGCTTGGATCTGGCGGGAGGCCTTAAAACCTACGAGCAGTACTTC CASSLDLAGGLKTYEQYF
TRBD1 TRBJ1-5 TRBV18 - TGTGCCAGCCAACCGGGACAGGGGAATCAGCCCCAGCATTTT CASQPGQGNQPQHF
- TRBJ1-1 TRBV7-2 - TGTGCCAGCAGCGTGGGCGGGGGCTTCATGAACACTGAAGCTTTCTTT CASSVGGGFMNTEAFF